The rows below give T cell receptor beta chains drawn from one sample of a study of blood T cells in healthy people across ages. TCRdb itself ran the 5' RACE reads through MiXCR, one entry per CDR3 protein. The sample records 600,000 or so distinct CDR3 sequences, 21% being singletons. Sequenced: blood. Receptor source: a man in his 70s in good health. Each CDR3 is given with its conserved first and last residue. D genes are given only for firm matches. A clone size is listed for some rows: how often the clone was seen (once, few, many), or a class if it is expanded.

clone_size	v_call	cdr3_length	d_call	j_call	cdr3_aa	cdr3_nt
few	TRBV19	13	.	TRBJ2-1	CASSNRQYNEQFF	TGTGCCAGTAGTAATCGACAGTACAATGAGCAGTTCTTC
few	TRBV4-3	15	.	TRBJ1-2	CASSQTPTGNYGYTF	TGCGCCAGCAGCCAAACACCTACAGGGAACTATGGCTACACCTTC
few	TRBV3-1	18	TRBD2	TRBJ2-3	CASSQDLKAGGFTDTRYF	TGTGCCAGCAGCCAAGATCTGAAGGCGGGAGGCTTCACAGATACGCGGTATTTT
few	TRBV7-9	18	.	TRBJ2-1	CASSSAGTWGGYYNEQFF	TGTGCCAGCAGCTCGGCGGGAACCTGGGGGGGCTACTACAATGAGCAGTTCTTC
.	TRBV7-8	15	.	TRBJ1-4	CASSPHGQQEEKLFF	TGTGCCAGCAGCCCCCATGGACAGCAGGAAGAAAAACTGTTTTTT
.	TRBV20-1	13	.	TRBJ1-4	CSAQLSTNEKLFF	TGCAGTGCTCAACTTTCAACTAATGAAAAACTGTTTTTT
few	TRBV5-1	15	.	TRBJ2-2	CASSLASRNTGELFF	TGCGCCAGCAGCTTGGCCTCTCGGAACACCGGGGAGCTGTTTTTT
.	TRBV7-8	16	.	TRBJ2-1	CASSPREVGGYNEQFF	TGTGCCAGCAGCCCCCGGGAGGTAGGGGGTTACAATGAGCAGTTCTTC
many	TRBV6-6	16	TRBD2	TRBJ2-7	CASSYSSGRAGDEQYF	TGTGCCAGCAGTTACTCTAGCGGGAGGGCCGGTGACGAGCAGTACTTC
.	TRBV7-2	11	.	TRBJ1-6	CASSMNSPLHF	TGTGCCAGCAGCATGAATTCACCCCTCCACTTT
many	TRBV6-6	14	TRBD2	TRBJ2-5	CASSYESRGGAQYF	TGTGCCAGCAGTTACGAGAGTCGGGGGGGTGCCCAGTACTTC
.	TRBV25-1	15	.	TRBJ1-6	CASSEYSSYNSPLHF	TGTGCCAGCAGTGAATACAGCTCCTATAATTCACCCCTCCACTTT
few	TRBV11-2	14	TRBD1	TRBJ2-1	CASSSGTGGYEQFF	TGTGCCAGCAGCTCCGGGACAGGTGGCTATGAGCAGTTCTTC
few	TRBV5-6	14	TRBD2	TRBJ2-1	CASSLGLAGAEQFF	TGTGCCAGCAGCTTGGGACTAGCGGGAGCTGAGCAGTTCTTC
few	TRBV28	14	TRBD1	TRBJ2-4	CASSPGQGTNIQYF	TGTGCCAGCAGTCCTGGACAGGGGACAAACATTCAGTACTTC
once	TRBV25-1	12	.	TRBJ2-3	CASSEYGYTQYF	TGTGCCAGCAGTGAATATGGGTATACGCAGTATTTT
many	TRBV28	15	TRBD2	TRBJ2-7	CASSRSGTSGYEQYF	TGTGCCAGCAGTCGGTCCGGGACTAGCGGCTACGAGCAGTACTTC
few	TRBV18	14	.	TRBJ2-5	CASSKGLPAETQYF	TGTGCCAGCTCAAAGGGACTGCCGGCCGAGACCCAGTACTTC
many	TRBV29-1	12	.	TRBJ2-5	CSVHRGGETQYF	TGCAGCGTTCACAGGGGAGGAGAGACCCAGTACTTC
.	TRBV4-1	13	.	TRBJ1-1	CASSQVQDAEAFF	TGCGCCAGCAGCCAAGTACAGGACGCTGAAGCTTTCTTT
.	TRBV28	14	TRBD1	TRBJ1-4	CASSSTGRREKLFF	TGTGCCAGCAGCTCGACAGGGAGGAGGGAAAAACTGTTTTTT
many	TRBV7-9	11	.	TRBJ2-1	CASSSGSADAF	TGTGCCAGCAGCTCGGGATCCGCAGATGCCTTC
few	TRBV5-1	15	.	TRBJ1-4	CASSLEDSANEKLFF	TGCGCCAGCAGCTTGGAAGACAGTGCTAATGAAAAACTGTTTTTT
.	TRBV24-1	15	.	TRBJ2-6	CATSPRASGANVLTF	TGTGCCACCAGCCCCCGGGCCTCTGGGGCCAACGTCCTGACTTTC
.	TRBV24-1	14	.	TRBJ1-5	CATRQAGDNQPQHF	TGTGCCACCCGCCAAGCAGGGGATAATCAGCCCCAGCATTTT
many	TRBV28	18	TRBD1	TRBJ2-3	CASSPYIPDRASTDTQYF	TGTGCCAGCAGTCCCTACATCCCGGACAGGGCGAGCACAGATACGCAGTATTTT
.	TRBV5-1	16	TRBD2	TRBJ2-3	CASSGPSGRFTDTQYF	TGCGCCAGCAGCGGCCCTAGCGGGAGGTTCACAGATACGCAGTATTTT
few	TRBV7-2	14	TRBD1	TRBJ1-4	CASSLRQGVEKLFF	TGTGCCAGCAGCTTAAGACAGGGCGTTGAAAAACTGTTTTTT
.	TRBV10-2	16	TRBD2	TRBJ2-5	CASSVSSGRAQETQYF	TGCGCCAGCAGTGTATCGAGCGGGAGGGCCCAAGAGACCCAGTACTTC
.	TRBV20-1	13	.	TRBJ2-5	CSVLPRNRETQYF	TGCAGTGTCCTTCCCCGGAATAGGGAGACCCAGTACTTC
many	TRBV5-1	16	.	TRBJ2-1	CASSLDISGLYNEQFF	TGCGCCAGCAGCTTGGATATTAGCGGTCTCTACAATGAGCAGTTCTTC
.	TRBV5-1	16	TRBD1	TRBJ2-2	CASSDSGTGATGELFF	TGCGCCAGCAGCGACTCCGGGACAGGGGCCACCGGGGAGCTGTTTTTT
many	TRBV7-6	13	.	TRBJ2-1	CASSLARGNEQFF	TGTGCCAGCAGCTTAGCGCGAGGGAATGAGCAGTTCTTC
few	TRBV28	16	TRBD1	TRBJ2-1	CASSKGQGKSYNEQFF	TGTGCCAGCAGCAAGGGACAGGGAAAGTCCTACAATGAGCAGTTCTTC
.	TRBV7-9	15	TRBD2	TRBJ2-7	CASSTGLAGVHEQYF	TGTGCCAGCAGCACAGGACTAGCGGGAGTACACGAGCAGTACTTC
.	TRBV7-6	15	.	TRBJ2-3	CASSLAAESTDTQYF	TGTGCCAGCAGCTTAGCTGCGGAGAGCACAGATACGCAGTATTTT
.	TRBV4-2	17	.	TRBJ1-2	CASSQDRGGGSNYGYTF	TGTGCCAGCAGCCAAGATCGCGGGGGGGGATCTAACTATGGCTACACCTTC
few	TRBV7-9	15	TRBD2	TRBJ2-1	CASSLTSGIMNEQFF	TGTGCCAGCAGCTTAACTAGCGGGATTATGAATGAGCAGTTCTTC
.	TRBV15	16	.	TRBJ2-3	CATSRHSGGRTDTQYF	TGTGCCACCAGCAGGCATAGCGGAGGACGCACAGATACGCAGTATTTT
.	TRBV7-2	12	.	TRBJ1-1	CASSTPGFGAFF	TGTGCCAGCAGCACCCCGGGGTTTGGCGCTTTCTTT
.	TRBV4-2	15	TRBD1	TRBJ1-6	CASSPNDRGNSPLHF	TGTGCCAGCAGCCCTAACGACAGGGGTAATTCACCCCTCCACTTT
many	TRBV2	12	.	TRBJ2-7	CASPTDTGEQYF	TGTGCCAGCCCGACAGACACCGGCGAGCAGTACTTC
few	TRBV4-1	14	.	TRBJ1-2	CASSQGQDLGGYTF	TGCGCCAGCAGCCAAGGGCAGGATCTTGGTGGCTACACCTTC
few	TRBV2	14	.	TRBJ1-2	CASSEPQGRYGYTF	TGTGCCAGCAGTGAACCACAGGGCCGCTATGGCTACACCTTC